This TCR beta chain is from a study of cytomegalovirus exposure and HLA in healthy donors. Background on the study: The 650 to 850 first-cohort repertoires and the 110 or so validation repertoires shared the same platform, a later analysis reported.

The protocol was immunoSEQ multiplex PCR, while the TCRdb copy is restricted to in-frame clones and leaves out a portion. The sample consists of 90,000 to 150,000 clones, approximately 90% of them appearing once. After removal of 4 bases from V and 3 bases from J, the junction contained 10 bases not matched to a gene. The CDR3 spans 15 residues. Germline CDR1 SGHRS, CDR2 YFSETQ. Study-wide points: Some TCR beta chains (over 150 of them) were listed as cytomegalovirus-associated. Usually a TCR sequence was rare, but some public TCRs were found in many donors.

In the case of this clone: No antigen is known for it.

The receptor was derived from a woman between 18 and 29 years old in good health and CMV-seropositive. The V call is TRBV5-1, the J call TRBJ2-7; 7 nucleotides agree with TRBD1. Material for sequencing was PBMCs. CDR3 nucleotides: TGCGCCAGCAGCCGGTGGACAGGAGGACTCTACGAGCAGTACTTC. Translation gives CASSRWTGGLYEQYF.